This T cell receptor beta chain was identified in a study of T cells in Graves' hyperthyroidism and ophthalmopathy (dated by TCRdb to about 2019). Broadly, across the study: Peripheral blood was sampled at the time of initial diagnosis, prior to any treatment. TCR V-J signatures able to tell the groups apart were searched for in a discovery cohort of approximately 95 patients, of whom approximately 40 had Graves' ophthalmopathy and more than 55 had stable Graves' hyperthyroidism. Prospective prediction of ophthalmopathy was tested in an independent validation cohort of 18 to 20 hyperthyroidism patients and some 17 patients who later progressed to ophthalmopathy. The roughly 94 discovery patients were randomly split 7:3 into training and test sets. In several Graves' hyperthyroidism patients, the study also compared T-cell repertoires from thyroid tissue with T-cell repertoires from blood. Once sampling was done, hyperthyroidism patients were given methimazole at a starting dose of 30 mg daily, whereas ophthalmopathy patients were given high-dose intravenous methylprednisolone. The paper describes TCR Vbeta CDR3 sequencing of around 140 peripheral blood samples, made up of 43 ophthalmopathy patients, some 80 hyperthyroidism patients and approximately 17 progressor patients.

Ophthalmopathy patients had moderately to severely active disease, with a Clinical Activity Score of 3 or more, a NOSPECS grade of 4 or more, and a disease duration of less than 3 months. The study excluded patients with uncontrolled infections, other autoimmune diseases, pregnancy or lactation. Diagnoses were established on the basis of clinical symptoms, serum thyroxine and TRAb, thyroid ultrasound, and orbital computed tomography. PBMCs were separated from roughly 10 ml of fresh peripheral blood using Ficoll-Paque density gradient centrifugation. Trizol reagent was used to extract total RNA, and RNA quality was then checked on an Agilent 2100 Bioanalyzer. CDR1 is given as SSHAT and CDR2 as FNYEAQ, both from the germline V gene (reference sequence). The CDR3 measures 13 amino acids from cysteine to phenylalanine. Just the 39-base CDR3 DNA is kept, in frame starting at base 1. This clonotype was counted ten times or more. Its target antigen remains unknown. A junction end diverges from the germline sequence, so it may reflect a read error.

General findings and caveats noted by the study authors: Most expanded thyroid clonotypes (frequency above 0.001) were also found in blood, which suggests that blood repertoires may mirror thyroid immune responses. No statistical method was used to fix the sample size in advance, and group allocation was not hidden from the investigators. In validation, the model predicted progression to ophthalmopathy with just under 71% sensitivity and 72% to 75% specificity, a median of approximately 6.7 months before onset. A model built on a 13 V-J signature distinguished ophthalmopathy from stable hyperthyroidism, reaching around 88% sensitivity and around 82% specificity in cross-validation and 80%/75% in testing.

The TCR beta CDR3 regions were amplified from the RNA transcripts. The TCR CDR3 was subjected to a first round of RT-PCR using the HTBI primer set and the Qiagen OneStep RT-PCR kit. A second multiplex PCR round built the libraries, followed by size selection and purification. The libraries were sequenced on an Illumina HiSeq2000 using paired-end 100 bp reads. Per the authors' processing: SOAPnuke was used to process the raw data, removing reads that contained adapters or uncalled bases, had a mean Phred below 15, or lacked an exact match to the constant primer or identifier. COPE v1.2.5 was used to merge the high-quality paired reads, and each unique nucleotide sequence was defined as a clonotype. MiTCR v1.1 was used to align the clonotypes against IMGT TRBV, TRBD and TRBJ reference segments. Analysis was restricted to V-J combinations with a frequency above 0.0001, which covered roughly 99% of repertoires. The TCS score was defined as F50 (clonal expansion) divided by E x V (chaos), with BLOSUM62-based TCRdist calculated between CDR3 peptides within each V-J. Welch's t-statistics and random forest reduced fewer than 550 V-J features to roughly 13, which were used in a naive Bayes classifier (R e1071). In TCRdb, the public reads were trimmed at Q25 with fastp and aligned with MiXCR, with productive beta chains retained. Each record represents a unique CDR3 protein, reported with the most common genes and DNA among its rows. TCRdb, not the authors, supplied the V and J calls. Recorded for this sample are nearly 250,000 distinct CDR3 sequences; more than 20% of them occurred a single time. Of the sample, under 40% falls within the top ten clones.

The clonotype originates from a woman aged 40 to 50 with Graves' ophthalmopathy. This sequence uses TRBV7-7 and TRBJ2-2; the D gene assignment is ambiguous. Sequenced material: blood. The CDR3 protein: CASSADGTGELFF. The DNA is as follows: TGTGCTAGCAGCGCAGATGGGACCGGGGAGCTGTTTTTT. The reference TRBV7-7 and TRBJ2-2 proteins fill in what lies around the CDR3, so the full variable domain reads GAGVSQSPRYKVTKRGQDVTLRCDPISSHATLYWYQQALGQGPEFLTYFNYEAQPDKSGLPSDRFSAERPEGSISTLTIQRTEQRDSAMYRCASSADGTGELFFGEGSRLTVL.